This TCR beta chain was sequenced during a study of T cell responses to AZD1222 COVID-19 vaccine. The V end was cut by 0 bases, the J end by 8 bases, with 10 bases between. The germline gives CDR1 SGHDN, CDR2 FVKESK. This CDR3 has 13 amino acids. This clone came up once. Profiling relied on immunoSEQ multiplex PCR, and the TCRdb table lists in-frame clones only, not all of them. Of roughly 70,000 clones listed, 89% are singletons. The origin of this receptor is an adult who received the AZD1222 COVID-19 vaccine. The chain is built from TRBV14 and TRBJ1-2; D not certain. The material sequenced was peripheral blood, taken 28 days after the second AZD1222 dose. CDR3 sequence: CASSQDQAVGYTF. DNA for the CDR3: TGTGCCAGCAGCCAAGATCAAGCGGTGGGCTACACCTTC.